The present T cell receptor (beta chain) was sequenced within a study of blood T cell repertoires in COVID-19. Libraries were prepared by immunoSEQ multiplex PCR; TCRdb keeps only in-frame clonotypes and omits some of them. The sample shows 180,000 or so clones, 70% to 80% of them seen only once. The table lists this clone with a few counts. The sequence derives from a man in his sixties who had been exposed to COVID-19. The material sequenced was PBMCs or T cells enriched from blood (not recorded which).

CDR3 in DNA: TGCGCCAGCAGCCCAAGAGGGTCAAGCCGGGACAAGGATTCACCCCTCCACTTT. Its translation: CASSPRGSSRDKDSPLHF. The rearrangement links TRBV4-1 to TRBJ1-6, with D perhaps TRBD1 (6 bases). The ends were cut back, 4 bases at V and 8 bases at J, with 24 bases in the middle. Germline V gene data show CDR1 as MGHRA and CDR2 as YSYEKL. The CDR3 extends over 18 amino acids.